This T cell receptor beta chain was sequenced in a study of blood T cell repertoires in COVID-19. Study information: Spain, Italy and the United States supplied samples that represented acute and convalescent COVID-19. Sources were T cells, B-cell-depleted T cells, or PBMCs; the material itself was cDNA or gDNA.

In germline, CDR1 is LGHNA, CDR2 YNFKEQ. CDR3 length equals 13 residues. V lost 4 bases to trimming and J lost 8 bases; unmatched junction nucleotides: 7. In the authors' workflow: Scientists estimated how many nucleated cells there were by amplifying reference gene primers. The protocol was immunoSEQ multiplex PCR, while the TCRdb copy is restricted to in-frame clones and leaves out a portion. The V and J calls and clone size were taken over from that table, and D and trimming were inferred from the DNA. The sample carries around 200,000 clones, 75% to 90% recorded once. Sequencing used peripheral blood. The origin of this receptor is a human donor in a cohort sampled during active COVID-19. The J gene is TRBJ1-2, the V gene TRBV4-2, with 7 bases aligning to TRBD1. The CDR3 sequence is CASSLDRVEGYTF. CDR3 sequence (DNA): TGTGCCAGCAGCCTCGACAGGGTTGAAGGCTACACCTTC.